The source of this T cell receptor beta chain is a study of T cell changes during pregnancy in multiple sclerosis. This clone was counted a single time. TCRdb keeps only in-frame clones here, not all; method: immunoSEQ multiplex PCR. Of about 40,000 clones listed, more than 90% are singletons. CDR3 length: 16 residues. V lost 0 bases, J lost 2 bases, and 13 bases lay in between. Germline V gene lookup returns CDR1 SGHNT and CDR2 YYREEE (reference sequence). The material was peripheral blood, obtained before pregnancy. The chain carries TRBV5-4 and TRBJ2-3; possible D gene TRBD1, 6 bases. This TCR derives from a female donor with multiple sclerosis, enrolled in a pregnancy study. In DNA form, the CDR3 reads TGTGCCAGCAGCTTGGGGGCGACAGGAACCACAGATACGCAGTATTTT. Residues: CASSLGATGTTDTQYF.